This T cell receptor beta chain was captured in a study of cytomegalovirus exposure and HLA in healthy donors. CDR3 length equals 14 residues. The V end lost 4 bases, the J end lost 7 bases, and 14 bases lay between the germline ends. Germline CDR1 SGHRS, CDR2 YFSETQ. PCR amplification relied on 60 Vbeta primers (plus 13 Jbeta primers). Data came from immunoSEQ multiplex PCR; TCRdb stores just in-frame clones and leaves some out. The repertoire consists of under 200,000 clones, with roughly 80% occurring once and the leading ten covering 3.4%. The V call is TRBV5-1, the J call TRBJ1-4, with D perhaps TRBD1 (6 bases). This TCR came from a middle-aged man in good health and CMV-seropositive. Material for sequencing was PBMCs. CDR3 sequence: CASSQQGGGEKLFF. As DNA, the CDR3 is TGCGCCAGCAGCCAACAGGGTGGAGGTGAAAAACTGTTTTTT.